This TCR beta chain emerged from a study of blood T cell repertoires in COVID-19. TCRdb keeps only in-frame clones here, not all; method: immunoSEQ multiplex PCR. This sample has 150,000 to 200,000 clones, with 80% found just once. Germline V gene data show CDR1 as MNHEY and CDR2 as SVGAGI. The J segment lost 0 bases and the V segment lost 8 bases, leaving 4 bases of the junction unmatched. The CDR3 runs 15 residues. The clonotype was recovered from a man between 60 and 75 years old with acute or convalescent COVID-19. Sequencing input: peripheral blood. V and J are TRBV6-5 and TRBJ2-6; 7 nucleotides align to TRBD1. CDR3 sequence (DNA): TGTGCCAGCCGACAGGGAAGCTCTGGGGCCAACGTCCTGACTTTC. This codes for CASRQGSSGANVLTF.